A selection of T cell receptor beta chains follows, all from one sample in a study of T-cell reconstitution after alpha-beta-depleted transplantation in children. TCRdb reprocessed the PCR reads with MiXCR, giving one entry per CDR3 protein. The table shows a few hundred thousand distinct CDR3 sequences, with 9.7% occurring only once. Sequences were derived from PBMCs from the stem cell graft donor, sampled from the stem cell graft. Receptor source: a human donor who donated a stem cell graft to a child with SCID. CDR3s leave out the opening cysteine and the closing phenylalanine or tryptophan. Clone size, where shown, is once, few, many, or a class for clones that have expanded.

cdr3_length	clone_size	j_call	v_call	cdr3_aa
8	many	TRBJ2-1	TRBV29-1	SGSNNEQF
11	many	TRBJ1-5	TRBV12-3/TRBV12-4	ASSPQLGQPQH
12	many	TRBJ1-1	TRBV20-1	SASNVPRKTEAF
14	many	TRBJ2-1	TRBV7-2	ASSLGPGTSRNEQF
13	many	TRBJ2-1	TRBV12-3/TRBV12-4	ASRQRSANYNEQF
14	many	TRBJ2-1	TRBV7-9	ASSLEGVVSYNEQF
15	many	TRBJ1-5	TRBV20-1	SASLRQGGYSNQPQH
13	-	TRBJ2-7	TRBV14	ASSQVKQAGGEQY
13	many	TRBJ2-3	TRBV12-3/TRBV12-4	ATWSARVSTDTQY
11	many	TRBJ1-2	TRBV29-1	SVGSGGGYGYT
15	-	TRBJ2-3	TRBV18	ASSLKSGTGVTDTQY
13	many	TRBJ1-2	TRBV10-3	AISERFRDFYGYT
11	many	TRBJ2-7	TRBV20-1	SALGQGAFEQY
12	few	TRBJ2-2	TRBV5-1	ASSSAAGSGELF
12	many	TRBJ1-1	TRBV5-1	ASSWGGANTEAF
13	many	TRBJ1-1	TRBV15	ATSRQGSETTEAF
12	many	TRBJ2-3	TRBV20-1	SARAGGNTDTQY
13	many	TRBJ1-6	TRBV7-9	ASSLSLGQNSPLH
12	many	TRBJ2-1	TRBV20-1	SASTTRYRNEQF
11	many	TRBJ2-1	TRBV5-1	ASSLNGYNEQF
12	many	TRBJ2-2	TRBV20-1	SAPGTGNTGELF
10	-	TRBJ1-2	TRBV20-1	SARTPVLGYT
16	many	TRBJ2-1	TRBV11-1	ASSLGFGRGASYNEQF
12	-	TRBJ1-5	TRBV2	ASSVREGNQPQH
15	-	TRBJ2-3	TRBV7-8	ASSSGYAGVSTDTQY
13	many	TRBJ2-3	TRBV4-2	ASRISGGATDTQY
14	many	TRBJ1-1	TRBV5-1	ASRKNPGHQNTEAF
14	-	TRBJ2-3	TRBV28	ASSFIGLAGRDTQY
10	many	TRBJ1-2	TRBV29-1	SVDRVNYGYT
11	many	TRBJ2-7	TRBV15	ATSRSGQGEQY
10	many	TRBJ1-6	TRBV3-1	ASSQNDGLLH
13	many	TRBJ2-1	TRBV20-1	SARRASGGGNEQF
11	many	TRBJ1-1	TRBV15	ATSAAGVPEAF
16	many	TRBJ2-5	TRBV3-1	ASSTDRGGSGVSETQY
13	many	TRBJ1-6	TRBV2	ASRRGESNNSPLH
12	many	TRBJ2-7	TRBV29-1	SVEESRETYEQY
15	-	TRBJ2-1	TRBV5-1	ASSLTAGGSYYNEQF
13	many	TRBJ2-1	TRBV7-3	ASSLRVSLDNEQF
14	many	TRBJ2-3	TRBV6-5	ASSYSTGGSTDTQY
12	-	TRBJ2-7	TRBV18	ASSPSSGFNEQY
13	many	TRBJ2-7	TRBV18	ASSPPGQGNYEQY
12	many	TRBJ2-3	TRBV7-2	ASREGSYTDTQY
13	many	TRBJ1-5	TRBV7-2	ASSLAHGFGWPQH
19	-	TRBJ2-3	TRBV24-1	AASYFIVGGPTGRNADTQY
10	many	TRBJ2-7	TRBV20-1	HLTGEIGEQY
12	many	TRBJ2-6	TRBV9	ASSVAGGANVLT
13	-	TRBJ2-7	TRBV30	AWSVRDRGVYEQY
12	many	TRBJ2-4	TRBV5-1	ASSFPGQGNIQY
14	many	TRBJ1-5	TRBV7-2	ASSLVGGGIYQPQH
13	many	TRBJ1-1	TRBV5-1	ASSITGQGGTEAF
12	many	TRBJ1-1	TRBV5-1	ASWGGSGDTEAF
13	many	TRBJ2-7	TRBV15	ATSRSLDKFYEQY
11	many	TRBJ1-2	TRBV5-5	ASSLEETYGYT
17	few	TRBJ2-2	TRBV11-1	ASSRLSGGRGLNTGELF
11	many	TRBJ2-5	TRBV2	ASSVQSLETQY
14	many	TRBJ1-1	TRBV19	ASSFGGARMNTEAF
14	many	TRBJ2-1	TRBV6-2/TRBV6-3	ASVMNGLAGGPRYF
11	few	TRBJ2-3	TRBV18	ASSPTFTDTQY
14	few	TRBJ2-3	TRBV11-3	ASSPSRGAPTDTQY
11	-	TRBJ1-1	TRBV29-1	SAVGTVNTEAF